Shown below are 8 T cell receptor beta chains from a single sample sequenced in a study of T-cell memory formation after mild COVID-19. Each CDR3 protein is one row after TCRdb ran MiXCR on the 5' RACE reads. This repertoire shows about 310,000 distinct CDR3 sequences, roughly 15% found once; its top ten account for roughly 23%. Source material: PBMCs or a T cell subset sorted from them (not recorded which). These receptors all stem from a man aged 18 to 29 who had mild COVID-19 (a few samples of this study predate the infection). Cell type and time point are not known.

CDR3: CASTSWASGANVLTF. The CDR3 nucleotides are TGTGCCAGCACCTCTTGGGCGTCTGGGGCCAACGTCCTGACTTTC. The J gene is TRBJ2-6, the V gene TRBV7-8; D gene uncertain. V dropped 7 bases and J dropped 1 base, with 11 bases sitting between them. CDR1 and CDR2 from the germline V gene are SGHVS and FQNEAQ. The CDR3 sequence is 15 residues long. The whole variable domain, filled in from reference TRBV7-8 and TRBJ2-6, reads GAGVSQSPRYKVAKRGQDVALRCDPISGHVSLFWYQQALGQGPEFLTYFQNEAQLDKSGLPSDRFFAERPEGSVSTLKIQRTQQEDSAVYLCASTSWASGANVLTFGAGSRLTVL.

The chain recombines TRBV20-1 with TRBJ1-5, with a weak D call TRBD1 (6 bases). The CDR3 consists of 15 residues. Per the germline V gene, CDR1 is DFQATT and CDR2 is SNEGSKA (reference sequence). The V end was cut by 6 bases, the J end by 1 base, with 16 bases between. The CDR3 nucleotides read TGCAGTGCCTCGGGGGGGGCCGGGAGCAATCAGCCCCAGCATTTT. It specifies CSASGGAGSNQPQHF.

This chain links TRBV6-2 or TRBV6-3 with TRBJ2-3; D is possibly TRBD1 or TRBD2 (6 bases each). The CDR3 contains 14 residues. The germline CDR1 and CDR2 sequences are MNHEY and SVGEGT. With 6 bases removed from V and 6 bases from J, the gap between germline ends came to 16 bases. DNA of the CDR3: TGTGCCAGCAGCCCCCTGGGGGGCGCGGATACGCAGTATTTT. Amino acids: CASSPLGGADTQYF.

The chain carries TRBV12-3 or TRBV12-4 and TRBJ2-1; D assignment may be TRBD1 or TRBD2 (6 bases each). The CDR3 consists of 15 residues. Trimming shortened V by 5 bases and J by 7 bases, and 18 bases separated the two germline ends. The CDR3 is CASSGGGWSRNEQFF. The CDR3 DNA reads TGTGCCAGCAGTGGAGGGGGTTGGAGTCGAAATGAGCAGTTCTTC.

The chain has TRBV11-2 and TRBJ2-3; 8 nucleotides align to TRBD2. Germline V lookup: CDR1 SGHAT, CDR2 FQNNGV. The CDR3 runs to 13 residues. Trimming cost V 6 bases and J 4 bases; bases outside gene matches: 3. The CDR3 DNA reads as TGTGCCAGCAGGCTAGCGGGCTCAGATACGCAGTATTTT. It translates to CASRLAGSDTQYF. Together with reference TRBV11-2 and TRBJ2-3, the CDR3 gives the full variable domain: EAGVAQSPRYKIIEKRQSVAFWCNPISGHATLYWYQQILGQGPKLLIQFQNNGVVDDSQLPKDRFSAERLKGVDSTLKIQPAKLEDSAVYLCASRLAGSDTQYFGPGTRLTVL.

This clonotype has ten or more counts. The chain recombines TRBV29-1 with TRBJ2-3, with 14 bases identical to TRBD2. CDR1 SQVTM and CDR2 ANQGSEA come from the germline V gene. V was clipped by 6 bases and J by 7 bases; unmatched bases: 3. This CDR3 has 13 amino acids. The CDR3 coding sequence is TGCAGCGTGAGGACTAGCGGGGGGTATACGCAGTATTTT. This sequence encodes CSVRTSGGYTQYF.

In this sample, this clonotype turned up a few times. The chain carries TRBV12-3 or TRBV12-4 and TRBJ2-7; D might be TRBD1 or TRBD2, each matching 5 bases. Trimming removed 6 bases from V and 3 bases from J, with 15 bases in between. The CDR3 spans 14 residues. CDR3 protein: CASSPGQSIYEQYF. CDR3 nucleotide sequence: TGTGCCAGCAGCCCGGGGCAAAGCATCTACGAGCAGTACTTC.

This clonotype has a handful of counts. This chain links TRBV12-3 or TRBV12-4 with TRBJ2-2; 7 bases line up with TRBD1. The CDR3 is 13 residues long. V gave up 6 bases and J gave up 5 bases; unmatched junction bases: 3. CDR3 bases: TGTGCCAGCAGCGGGACAGAGACCGGGGAGCTGTTTTTT. Translated: CASSGTETGELFF.